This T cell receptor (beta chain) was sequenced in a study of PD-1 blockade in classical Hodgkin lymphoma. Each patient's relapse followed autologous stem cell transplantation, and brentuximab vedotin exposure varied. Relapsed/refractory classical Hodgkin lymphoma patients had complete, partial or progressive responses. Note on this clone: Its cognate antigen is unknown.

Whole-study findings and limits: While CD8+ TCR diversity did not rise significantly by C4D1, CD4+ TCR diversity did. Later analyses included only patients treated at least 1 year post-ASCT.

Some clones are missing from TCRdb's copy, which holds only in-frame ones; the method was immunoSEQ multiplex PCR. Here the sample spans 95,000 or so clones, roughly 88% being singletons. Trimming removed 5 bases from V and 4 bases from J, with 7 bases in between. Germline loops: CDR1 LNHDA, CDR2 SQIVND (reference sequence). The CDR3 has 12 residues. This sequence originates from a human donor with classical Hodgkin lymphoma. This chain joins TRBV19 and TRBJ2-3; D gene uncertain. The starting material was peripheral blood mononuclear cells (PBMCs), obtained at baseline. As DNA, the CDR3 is TGTGCCAGTAGTGCGGTCTCAGATACGCAGTATTTT. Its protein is CASSAVSDTQYF.